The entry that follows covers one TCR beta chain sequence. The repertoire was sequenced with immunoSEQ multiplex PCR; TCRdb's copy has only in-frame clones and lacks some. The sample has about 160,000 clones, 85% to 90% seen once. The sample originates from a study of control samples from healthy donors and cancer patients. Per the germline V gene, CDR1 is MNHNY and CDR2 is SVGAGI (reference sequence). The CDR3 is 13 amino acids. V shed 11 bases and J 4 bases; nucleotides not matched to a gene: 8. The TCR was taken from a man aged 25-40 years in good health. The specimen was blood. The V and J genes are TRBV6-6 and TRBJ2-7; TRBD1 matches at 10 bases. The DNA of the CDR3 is TGTGCCGGGGGACAGGGGAAAAATTACGAGCAGTACTTC. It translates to CAGGQGKNYEQYF.